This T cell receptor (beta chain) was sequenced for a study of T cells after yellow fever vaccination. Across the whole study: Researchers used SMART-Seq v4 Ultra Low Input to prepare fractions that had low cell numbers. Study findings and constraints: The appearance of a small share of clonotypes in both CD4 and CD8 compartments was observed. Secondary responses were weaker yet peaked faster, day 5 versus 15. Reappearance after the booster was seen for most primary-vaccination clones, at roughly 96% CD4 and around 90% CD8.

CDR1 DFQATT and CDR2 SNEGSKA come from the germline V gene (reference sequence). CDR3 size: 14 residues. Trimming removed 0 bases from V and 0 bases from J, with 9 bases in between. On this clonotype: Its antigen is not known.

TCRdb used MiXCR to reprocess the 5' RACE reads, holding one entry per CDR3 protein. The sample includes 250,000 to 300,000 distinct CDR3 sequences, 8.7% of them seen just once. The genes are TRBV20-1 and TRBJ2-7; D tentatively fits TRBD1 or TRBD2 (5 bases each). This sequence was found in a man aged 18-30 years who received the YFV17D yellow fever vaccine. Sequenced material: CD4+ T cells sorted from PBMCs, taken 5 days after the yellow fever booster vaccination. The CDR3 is CSARDQGRSYEQYF. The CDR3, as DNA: TGCAGTGCTAGAGATCAGGGACGCTCCTACGAGCAGTACTTC.